Listed below are T cell receptor beta chains from one sample, sequenced in a study of blood T cell repertoires in COVID-19. Produced via immunoSEQ multiplex PCR; TCRdb's table is partial and in-frame only. The sample gives around 230,000 clones, roughly 88% of which show up once; 3% to 4.5% is in the top ten. The sample comprised PBMCs or T cells enriched from blood (not recorded which). The receptors here all came from a woman aged 40 to 55 with acute COVID-19. Each CDR3 is given with its conserved first and last residue. D genes are given only for firm matches. The listing skips clone size in some rows; elsewhere it reads once, few, many or a size class.

clone size | D gene | J gene | V gene | CDR3 DNA | CDR3 protein
- | - | TRBJ1-1 | TRBV18 | TGTGCCAGCTCACCACTCGACAGCATGAACACTGAAGCTTTCTTT | CASSPLDSMNTEAFF
- | - | TRBJ1-2 | TRBV7-9 | TGTGCCAGCAGCTTAGATTTTGGGACTGCCTATGGCTACACCTTC | CASSLDFGTAYGYTF
once | - | TRBJ1-2 | TRBV5-1 | TGCGCCAGCAGCTCCGAGGGGGATGGCTACACCTTC | CASSSEGDGYTF
- | - | TRBJ1-2 | TRBV19 | TGTGCCAGTAGTACCGAACAGGGCGCCTATGGCTACACCTTC | CASSTEQGAYGYTF
- | - | TRBJ1-6 | TRBV30 | TGTGCCGCCAGGGGTGCGATGCATTCACCCCTCCACTTT | CAARGAMHSPLHF
- | - | TRBJ1-1 | TRBV30 | TGTGCCTGGAGTGTATTTACCATCGGGCGGGTCACTGAAGCTTTCTTT | CAWSVFTIGRVTEAFF
once | - | TRBJ1-1 | TRBV10-3 | TGTGCCATCAGCCGACAATCTACAGGGAACACTGAAGCTTTCTTT | CAISRQSTGNTEAFF
- | - | TRBJ1-2 | TRBV10-3 | TGTGCCATCAGTGATGTACTTGGCTATGGCTACACCTTC | CAISDVLGYGYTF
- | - | TRBJ1-5 | TRBV18 | TGTGCCAGCTCAGCAACCAGTTTCCAGCCCCAGCATTTT | CASSATSFQPQHF
- | TRBD2 | TRBJ2-3 | TRBV5-4 | TGTGCAGCTAGCGGGGGGGCTCTCACAGATACGCAGTATTTT | CAASGGALTDTQYF
- | - | TRBJ1-1 | TRBV12-3/TRBV12-4 | TGTGCCAGCAGTCTAAGTCGTCGCGCTTTCTTT | CASSLSRRAFF
- | TRBD1 | TRBJ2-1 | TRBV6-5 | TGTGCCAGCAGTACCCGGGACAGCCCGACCGGTGAGCAGTTCTTC | CASSTRDSPTGEQFF
- | - | TRBJ1-6 | TRBV21-1 | TGTGCCAGCAGCAACGGTCAGCTTGCGGCAGGGGGCAGGTCACCCCTCCACTTT | CASSNGQLAAGGRSPLHF
once | - | TRBJ1-5 | TRBV9 | TGTGCCAGCAGCGTAGAGGCGGGGGGTCAGCCCCAGCATTTT | CASSVEAGGQPQHF
- | TRBD1 | TRBJ2-2 | TRBV4-1 | TGCGCCAGCAGCCAAGCAGGGGGCGCAGGGACCGGGGAGCTGTTTTTT | CASSQAGGAGTGELFF
few | - | TRBJ1-4 | TRBV3-1/TRBV3-2 | TGTGCCAGCAGCCAACAGGGTTACGGTGAAAAACTGTTTTTT | CASSQQGYGEKLFF
- | - | TRBJ1-2 | TRBV4-1 | TGCGCCAGCAGCCAAAGGTCGAGCCCCGGGGGAGGAGGGTTTTATGGCTACACCTTC | CASSQRSSPGGGGFYGYTF
medium-sized | - | TRBJ1-1 | TRBV11-1 | TGTGCCAGCAGCCTAGGCGGGCCTGTGTGGACTGAAGCTTTCTTT | CASSLGGPVWTEAFF
- | - | TRBJ1-2 | TRBV27 | TGTGCCAGCAGTTTGCAGGGCCCCTATGGCTACACCTTC | CASSLQGPYGYTF
- | TRBD1 | TRBJ1-4 | TRBV19 | TGTGCCAGTAGTACCACAGGGGCTGCTGAAAAACTGTTTTTT | CASSTTGAAEKLFF
- | - | TRBJ2-5 | TRBV14 | TGTGCCAGCAGCCAAGACAGACTCCAAGAGACCCAGTACTTC | CASSQDRLQETQYF
- | TRBD2 | TRBJ2-3 | TRBV4-1 | TGCGCCAGCAGCCAAGATTCGGCAGCGGGGGGGCAAGATACGCAGTATTTT | CASSQDSAAGGQDTQYF